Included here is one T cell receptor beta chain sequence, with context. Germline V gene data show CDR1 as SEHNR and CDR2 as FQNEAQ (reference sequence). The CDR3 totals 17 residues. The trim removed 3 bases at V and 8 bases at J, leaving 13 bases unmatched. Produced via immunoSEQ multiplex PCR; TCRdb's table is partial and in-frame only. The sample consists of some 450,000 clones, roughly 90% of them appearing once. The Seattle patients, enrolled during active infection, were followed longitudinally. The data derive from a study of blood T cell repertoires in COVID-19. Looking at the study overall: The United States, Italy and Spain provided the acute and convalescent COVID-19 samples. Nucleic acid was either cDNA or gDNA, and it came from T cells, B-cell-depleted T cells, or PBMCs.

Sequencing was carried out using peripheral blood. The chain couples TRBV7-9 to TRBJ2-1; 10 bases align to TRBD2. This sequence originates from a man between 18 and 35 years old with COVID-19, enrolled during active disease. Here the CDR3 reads CASSLSSGGLASHEQFF. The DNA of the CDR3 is TGTGCCAGCAGCTTGAGTTCTGGGGGACTAGCGTCACATGAGCAGTTCTTC. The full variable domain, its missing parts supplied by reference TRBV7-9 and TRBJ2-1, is DTGVSQNPRHKITKRGQNVTFRCDPISEHNRLYWYRQTLGQGPEFLTYFQNEAQLEKSRLLSDRFSAERPKGSFSTLEIQRTEQGDSAMYLCASSLSSGGLASHEQFFGPGTRLTVL.